Detailed here is one T cell receptor beta chain. Which antigen it targets is not known. No base quality information exists; no much larger clone differs at one position. These data come from a study of blood T cell repertoires in COVID-19 (dated by TCRdb to about 2020). About the investigation overall: The collaborator samples originated in the United States, Italy and Spain and spanned the acute and convalescent phases of COVID-19. The material from the prospective study consisted of cDNA or gDNA derived from T cells, B-cell-depleted T cells, or PBMCs. Deeply sampled blood TCRbeta repertoires from subjects exposed to, actively infected with, or recovered from COVID-19 were included in the dataset. The repertoires were released in a freely available public database meant as a resource for research on the immune response to SARS-CoV-2. The samples were drawn from the first 160 participants of the ongoing ImmuneRACE study and from 1,254 subjects provided by 6 global collaborators. Sample metadata almost always included a de-identified subject ID, COVID-19 status, age in years and sex. Where HLA class I and class II types were available, the types were taken from metadata supplied by the sample provider, not from assay-based typing.

At one collaborating source in Seattle, patients were enrolled during active infection and were followed longitudinally through the course of disease. Each collaborating institution followed its own protocols to collect whole blood in K2EDTA tubes. For TCRbeta analysis, collaborator samples were shipped as frozen whole blood, as isolated PBMCs, or as DNA extracted from either sample type. CDR1 and CDR2 (SGHTA, FQGTGA) derive from the germline V gene. Including the terminal cysteine and phenylalanine, the CDR3 comprises 14 residues. This entry keeps only the CDR3 DNA: 42 bases, framed from base 1. V lost 2 bases and J lost 8 bases, and the count of bases not matched to a germline gene is 7. TCRbeta CDR3 regions were amplified from genomic DNA by means of the immunoSEQ Assay, a bias-controlled multiplex PCR. The study's own analysis went as follows. The number of nucleated cells in each sample was estimated from the amplification of reference gene primers within the assay. To quantify the absolute abundance of each unique TCRbeta CDR3 rearrangement, sequence reads were collapsed and filtered. Productive Simpson clonality was computed per sample as the square root of Simpson's diversity index over productive rearrangements. The source is immuneACCESS, and TCRdb retained only in-frame sequences with V and J called. Part of the clones is not carried over; for the studies checked, unresolved V genes explain less than half of this, and the remainder is unexplained. Clone size and V and J calls were adopted from that table, with D and trimming inferred from the DNA. The sample table records 350,000 or so clones; approximately 90% of these occur just once. Around 1.6% of the sample rests with the top ten.

Study-level results and caveats: The amount of clinical and demographic metadata varied by source and participant and was provided uncurated.

The chain links TRBV7-3 with TRBJ1-1; TRBD1 matches 8 bases in the middle. The clonotype originates from a young woman with COVID-19, enrolled during active disease. Sequencing was carried out using peripheral blood. The CDR3 protein: CASSLSATGGEAFF. DNA sequence: TGTGCCAGCAGCTTATCCGCTACAGGGGGGGAAGCTTTCTTT.